This record covers a single T cell receptor (beta chain). Antigen: not known. At one end the junction does not follow the germline gene, possibly because of a read error. The sample comes from a study of cytomegalovirus exposure and HLA in healthy donors. The study's findings and limits: In a later analysis, specific HLA alleles were associated with about 18,000 TCR beta sequences at a 0.05 false discovery rate.

Germline V gene sequence: CDR1 MNHEY, CDR2 SVGAGI. This CDR3 has 14 residues. The PCR used 60 Vbeta and 13 Jbeta primers. Produced via immunoSEQ multiplex PCR; TCRdb's table is partial and in-frame only. Among some 110,000 clones listed, approximately 65% were seen once. Sequenced input: PBMCs. The chain couples TRBV6-5 to TRBJ1-4; TRBD1 is a possible D gene (5 bases). The receptor's source is a young man in good health and CMV-seronegative. The CDR3 here is CASSPRDLREKLLF. The CDR3 nucleotides are TGTGCCAGCAGCCCCCGGGACTTAAGGGAAAAACTGCTTTTT.